Listed here are 28 T cell receptor beta chains from one sample, sequenced in a study of blood T cell repertoires in COVID-19. Repertoires were generated with immunoSEQ multiplex PCR, while TCRdb's copy carries only in-frame clones and drops some. The repertoire holds around 280,000 clones, with roughly 80% as singletons. The sequenced sample was peripheral blood. These receptors all stem from a woman in her forties or fifties with active or convalescent COVID-19.

The rearrangement joins TRBV2 to TRBJ1-1, with TRBD1 as a possible D gene (6 bases). This CDR3 comprises 14 residues. The V end lost 6 bases, the J end lost 5 bases, and 16 bases lay between the germline ends. From germline, CDR1 is SNHLY and CDR2 FYNNEI. The CDR3 sequence: CASRNRDRNTEAFF. The CDR3 nucleotides are TGTGCCAGCAGGAACAGGGATCGTAATACTGAAGCTTTCTTT.

The J gene is TRBJ1-6, the V gene TRBV3-1 (or the pseudogene TRBV3-2); no firm D call. Trimming shortened V by 3 bases and J by 10 bases, and 13 bases separated the two germline ends. CDR1 and CDR2 from the germline V gene are LGHDT and YNNKEL (reference sequence). This CDR3 has 14 residues. CDR3 in amino acids: CASSQGSGRSPLHF. CDR3 sequence (DNA): TGTGCCAGCAGCCAGGGCTCAGGAAGATCACCCCTCCACTTT.

This chain connects TRBV7-2 to TRBJ2-7; no clear D gene. V was cut by 5 bases and J by 2 bases, with 10 bases left in between. Germline-derived CDR1 and CDR2 are SGHTA and FQGNSA. The CDR3 covers 13 residues. The CDR3 DNA reads TGTGCCAGCAGCGCCCCCACTACCTACGAGCAGTACTTC. Translated: CASSAPTTYEQYF.

The J gene is TRBJ2-7, the V gene TRBV5-1; possible D gene TRBD2, 5 bases. Trimming removed 5 bases from V and 6 bases from J, with 15 bases in between. The CDR3 contains 13 residues. Germline V gene lookup returns CDR1 SGHRS and CDR2 YFSETQ. CDR3 region: CASRSREGSEQYF. The CDR3 bases are TGCGCCAGCAGAAGTCGGGAAGGAAGCGAGCAGTACTTC.

This sequence joins TRBV29-1 and TRBJ2-7; TRBD2 matches at 12 bases. The CDR3 spans 15 residues. V lost 2 bases to trimming and J lost 2 bases; unmatched junction nucleotides: 4. The germline CDR1 and CDR2 sequences are SQVTM and ANQGSEA. CDR3 amino acids: CSVELGLAGPYEQYF. CDR3 in DNA: TGCAGCGTTGAATTGGGACTAGCGGGTCCCTACGAGCAGTACTTC.

The V call is TRBV19, the J call TRBJ1-1, with unresolved D. There are 11 residues in the CDR3. V lost 5 bases and J 9 bases, leaving 10 bases between the germline ends. Per the germline V gene, CDR1 is LNHDA and CDR2 is SQIVND (reference sequence). This CDR3 is CASSSQIQAFF. In nucleotides, the CDR3 is TGTGCCAGTAGTTCACAGATACAAGCTTTCTTT.

This clone turned up a few times. The gene calls are TRBV7-2 and TRBJ2-7; 8 bases agree with TRBD2. This CDR3 spans 18 amino acids. Germline V gene data show CDR1 as SGHTA and CDR2 as FQGNSA. Germline trimming cut 0 bases from V and 1 base from J; bases unmatched to any gene: 11. The CDR3 nucleotides read TGTGCCAGCAGCTTAGCGGTGTCTCCCGGGAGGGGTTCCTACGAGCAGTACTTC. It specifies CASSLAVSPGRGSYEQYF.

This clone was recorded a few times. The chain has TRBV29-1 and TRBJ1-2; no clear D. CDR1 and CDR2 from the germline V gene are SQVTM and ANQGSEA. V lost 3 bases, J lost 4 bases, and 9 bases lay in between. CDR3 size: 12 residues. The CDR3 bases are TGCAGCGTTGAGGCCGGGGTCTATGGCTACACCTTC. Translated, it gives CSVEAGVYGYTF.

The chain employs TRBV15 and TRBJ1-4; 9 positions agree with TRBD1. The length of the CDR3 is 15 residues. Losses at the gene ends were 2 bases for V and 7 bases for J; bases not matched to a gene: 5. Germline-derived CDR1 and CDR2 are LNHNV and YYDKDF (reference sequence). This CDR3 reads CATSRLQGAAEKLFF. DNA for the CDR3: TGTGCCACCAGCAGACTACAGGGGGCGGCTGAAAAACTGTTTTTT.

The chain couples TRBV28 to TRBJ2-5; possibly TRBD2 for D (6 bases). This CDR3 region has 14 residues. From germline, CDR1 is MDHEN and CDR2 SYDVKM. Trimming took off 6 bases at V and 5 bases at J, with 16 bases between the two ends. The DNA of the CDR3 is TGTGCCAGCAGCTATAACGGGAGAAGGGAGACCCAGTACTTC. Protein: CASSYNGRRETQYF. Full variable domain (outside the CDR3, taken from reference TRBV28 and TRBJ2-5): DVKVTQSSRYLVKRTGEKVFLECVQDMDHENMFWYRQDPGLGLRLIYFSYDVKMKEKGDIPEGYSVSREKKERFSLILESASTNQTSMYLCASSYNGRRETQYFGPGTRLLVL.

CDR3 protein: CATKRPTNEKLFF. Here the CDR3 DNA reads TGTGCCACAAAGAGGCCAACTAATGAAAAACTGTTTTTT. The gene calls are TRBV6-5 and TRBJ1-4; no definite D call. CDR1 is MNHEY, CDR2 SVGAGI, per germline. This CDR3 spans 13 amino acids. V lost 10 bases and J lost 0, with 9 bases in between.

This chain joins TRBV7-8 and TRBJ2-5, with TRBD1 matching 9 bases. The germline V gene encodes CDR1 SGHVS and CDR2 FQNEAQ. The V and J ends lost 5 bases and 7 bases, in that order; junction bases with no gene match: 5. This CDR3 region has 13 residues. The CDR3 spells CASSQDRGGTQYF. The CDR3 DNA reads TGTGCCAGCAGCCAGGACAGGGGAGGGACCCAGTACTTC.

This clone was seen only once. This rearrangement joins TRBV2 to TRBJ2-3; 7 nucleotides line up with TRBD2. CDR3 length equals 15 residues. Germline V gene sequence: CDR1 SNHLY, CDR2 FYNNEI. Trimming cost V 7 bases and J 0 bases; bases outside gene matches: 7. The CDR3 spells CASNNRDYSTDTQYF. The CDR3, as DNA: TGTGCCAGCAACAACCGGGACTACAGCACAGATACGCAGTATTTT.

V and J are TRBV18 and TRBJ1-6; 7 nucleotides line up with TRBD1. J was trimmed by 10 bases and V by 3 bases; bases with no gene match: 6. The CDR3 covers 14 residues. Per the germline V gene, CDR1 is KGHSH and CDR2 is LQKENI. This chain's CDR3 is CASSPRQGESPLHF. CDR3 nucleotides: TGTGCCAGCTCACCGCGACAGGGAGAATCACCCCTCCACTTT.

This clone came up many times. The chain couples TRBV3-1 (or the pseudogene TRBV3-2) to TRBJ2-3, with 9 positions matching TRBD2. The CDR3 sequence is 16 residues long. J lost 1 base, V lost 1 base, and 3 bases had no gene match. CDR1 LGHDT and CDR2 YNNKEL come from the germline V gene (reference sequence). CDR3 loop: CASSQGAGGGTDTQYF. The CDR3 DNA follows: TGTGCCAGCAGCCAAGGGGCGGGAGGGGGCACAGATACGCAGTATTTT.

CDR3: CASSDAGWRDTQYF. The CDR3 DNA sequence: TGCGCCAGCAGTGATGCGGGGTGGAGAGATACGCAGTATTTT. This chain uses TRBV10-1 with TRBJ2-3, with D maybe TRBD2 (6 bases). The CDR3 runs to 14 residues. V was clipped by 3 bases and J by 5 bases, with 12 bases between them. Germline values: CDR1 WNHNN, CDR2 SYGVQD (reference sequence).

The chain is built from TRBV5-1 and TRBJ2-3; D may be TRBD1 (6 bases). Germline CDR1 reads SGHRS; CDR2 reads YFSETQ. V was shortened by 0 bases and J by 0 bases, with 8 bases between the two germline ends. The CDR3 is 15 amino acids. The CDR3 coding sequence is TGCGCCAGCAGCTTGGCGGACAGAAGCACAGATACGCAGTATTTT. Translating gives CASSLADRSTDTQYF.

The chain recombines TRBV7-3 with TRBJ2-1; D is possibly TRBD2 (6 bases). V was clipped by 2 bases and J by 4 bases, with 15 bases between them. This CDR3 region has 16 residues. CDR1 is SGHTA and CDR2 is FQGTGA in the germline V gene. CDR3 nucleotide sequence: TGTGCCAGCAGCTTAGGGGCGGGAAGCTTGTACAATGAGCAGTTCTTC. Its translation: CASSLGAGSLYNEQFF.

The chain is built from TRBV6-1 and TRBJ2-6; 7 bases fit TRBD1. The length of the CDR3 is 15 residues. V shed 2 bases and J 4 bases; nucleotides not matched to a gene: 2. The germline V gene encodes CDR1 MNHNS and CDR2 SASEGT. In nucleotides, the CDR3 is TGTGCCAGCAGTGAAACAGGGGTCGGGGCCAACGTCCTGACTTTC. Protein product: CASSETGVGANVLTF.

The V call is TRBV15, the J call TRBJ2-5; TRBD1 aligns across 8 bases. The CDR3 has 14 residues. V shed 3 bases and J 4 bases; nucleotides not matched to a gene: 4. CDR1 LNHNV and CDR2 YYDKDF come from the germline V gene (reference sequence). Here the CDR3 DNA reads TGTGCCACCAGCAGCCGGACAGGGTTAGAGACCCAGTACTTC. It codes for CATSSRTGLETQYF.

The rearrangement links TRBV5-6 to TRBJ2-3; 9 positions match TRBD2. This CDR3 comprises 17 residues. Trimming cost V 0 bases and J 6 bases; bases outside gene matches: 11. Per germline, CDR1 SGHDT and CDR2 YYEEEE. CDR3 in amino acids: CASSLALGAGGGDTQYF. The CDR3 bases are TGTGCCAGCAGCTTGGCCCTTGGAGCGGGAGGTGGTGATACGCAGTATTTT. The full variable domain, rest sourced from reference TRBV5-6 and TRBJ2-3, is DAGVTQSPTHLIKTRGQQVTLRCSPKSGHDTVSWYQQALGQGPQFIFQYYEEEERQRGNFPDRFSGHQFPNYSSELNVNALLLGDSALYLCASSLALGAGGGDTQYFGPGTRLTVL.

V is TRBV11-2 and J is TRBJ2-1; D gene uncertain. The V gene's germline CDR1 is SGHAT and CDR2 FQNNGV. This CDR3 spans 14 amino acids. Trimming left V 3 bases short and J 4 bases short, with 10 bases between. The CDR3 DNA is TGTGCCAGCAGCTTTTCCATTACATACAATGAGCAGTTCTTC. Translation gives CASSFSITYNEQFF. Full variable domain (remainder filled in from reference TRBV11-2 and TRBJ2-1): EAGVAQSPRYKIIEKRQSVAFWCNPISGHATLYWYQQILGQGPKLLIQFQNNGVVDDSQLPKDRFSAERLKGVDSTLKIQPAKLEDSAVYLCASSFSITYNEQFFGPGTRLTVL.

This sequence joins TRBV7-9 and TRBJ2-1; possibly TRBD1 for D (5 bases). CDR1 is SEHNR and CDR2 is FQNEAQ in the germline V gene (reference sequence). V was shortened by 5 bases and J by 1 base, with 9 bases between the two germline ends. CDR3 length: 14 amino acids. The CDR3 region is CASSPQGSYNEQFF. The CDR3 coding sequence is TGTGCCAGCAGCCCCCAGGGATCCTACAATGAGCAGTTCTTC.

This chain connects TRBV6-1 to TRBJ2-7; no clear D. This CDR3 spans 14 amino acids. Deletions cut 3 bases from V and 4 bases from J, with 13 bases between. The germline V gene has CDR1 MNHNS and CDR2 SASEGT. CDR3 sequence (DNA): TGTGCCAGCAGTGACGGGTTAAAAATGTACGAGCAGTACTTC. Amino acids: CASSDGLKMYEQYF.

This clone was detected once. V gene TRBV2 combines with J gene TRBJ1-1; a possible D gene is TRBD1 (6 bases). The CDR3 sequence is 14 residues long. Germline V gene lookup returns CDR1 SNHLY and CDR2 FYNNEI. Trimming took 5 bases from V and 8 from J, leaving 18 bases between them. CDR3: CASSRETGSGEAFF. The CDR3 nucleotides read TGTGCCAGCAGTAGGGAAACAGGGTCGGGCGAAGCTTTCTTT.

The J gene is TRBJ1-2, the V gene TRBV19; tentatively, D is TRBD1 (5 bases). This CDR3 spans 14 amino acids. Trimming cost V 4 bases and J 7 bases, with 16 bases left between them. Germline V lookup: CDR1 LNHDA, CDR2 SQIVND (reference sequence). CDR3 DNA: TGTGCCAGTAGTACCCCCGAAGGGAGGGGTGGCTACACCTTC. Its protein is CASSTPEGRGGYTF.

This chain links TRBV7-8 with TRBJ2-7; D is possibly TRBD2 (5 bases). CDR1 is SGHVS, CDR2 FQNEAQ, per germline. This CDR3 spans 13 amino acids. Trimming took off 1 base at V and 6 bases at J, with 10 bases between the two ends. CDR3 sequence: CASSLGGPGEQYF. The CDR3 nucleotides are TGTGCCAGCAGCTTAGGAGGGCCGGGCGAGCAGTACTTC.

The rearrangement joins TRBV5-1 to TRBJ2-2, with unresolved D. The CDR3 contains 12 residues. The ends were cut back, 2 bases at V and 6 bases at J, with 5 bases in the middle. Germline CDR1 and CDR2: SGHRS and YFSETQ. Here the CDR3 reads CASSFAPGELFF. The CDR3 DNA reads as TGCGCCAGCAGCTTCGCGCCCGGGGAGCTGTTTTTT. The complete variable domain, with remaining parts taken from reference TRBV5-1 and TRBJ2-2, reads KAGVTQTPRYLIKTRGQQVTLSCSPISGHRSVSWYQQTPGQGLQFLFEYFSETQRNKGNFPGRFSGRQFSNSRSEMNVSTLELGDSALYLCASSFAPGELFFGEGSRLTVL.